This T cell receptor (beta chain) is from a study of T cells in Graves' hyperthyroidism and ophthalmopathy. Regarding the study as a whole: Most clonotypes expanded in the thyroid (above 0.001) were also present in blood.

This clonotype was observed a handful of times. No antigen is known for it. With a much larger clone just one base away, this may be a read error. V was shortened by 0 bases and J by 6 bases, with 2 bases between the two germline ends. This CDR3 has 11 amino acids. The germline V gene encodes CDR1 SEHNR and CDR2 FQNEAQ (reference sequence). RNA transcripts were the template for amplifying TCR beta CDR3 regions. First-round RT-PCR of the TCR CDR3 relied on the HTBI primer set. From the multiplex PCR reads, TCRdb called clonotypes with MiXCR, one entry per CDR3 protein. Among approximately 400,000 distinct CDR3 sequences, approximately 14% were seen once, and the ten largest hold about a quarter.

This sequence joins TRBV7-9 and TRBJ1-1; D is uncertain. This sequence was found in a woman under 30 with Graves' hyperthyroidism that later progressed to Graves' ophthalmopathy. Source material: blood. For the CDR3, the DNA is TGTGCCAGCAGCTTAGCGGCTGAAGCTTTCTTT. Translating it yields CASSLAAEAFF.